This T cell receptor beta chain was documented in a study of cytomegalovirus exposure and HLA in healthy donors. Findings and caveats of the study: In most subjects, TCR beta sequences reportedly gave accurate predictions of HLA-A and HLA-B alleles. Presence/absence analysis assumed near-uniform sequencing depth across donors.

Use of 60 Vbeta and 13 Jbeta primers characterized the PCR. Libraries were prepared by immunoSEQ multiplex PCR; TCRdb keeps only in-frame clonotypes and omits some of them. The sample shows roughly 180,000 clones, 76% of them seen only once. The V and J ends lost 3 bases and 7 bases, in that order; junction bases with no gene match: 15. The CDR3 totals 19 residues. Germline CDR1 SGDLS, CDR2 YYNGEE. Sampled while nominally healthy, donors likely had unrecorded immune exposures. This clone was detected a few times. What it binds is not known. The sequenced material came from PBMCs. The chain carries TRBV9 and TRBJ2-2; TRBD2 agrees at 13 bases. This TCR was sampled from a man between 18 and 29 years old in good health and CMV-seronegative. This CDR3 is CASSGSQGGLAGYSGELFF. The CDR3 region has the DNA TGTGCCAGCAGCGGATCCCAGGGGGGACTAGCGGGGTATAGCGGGGAGCTGTTTTTT.